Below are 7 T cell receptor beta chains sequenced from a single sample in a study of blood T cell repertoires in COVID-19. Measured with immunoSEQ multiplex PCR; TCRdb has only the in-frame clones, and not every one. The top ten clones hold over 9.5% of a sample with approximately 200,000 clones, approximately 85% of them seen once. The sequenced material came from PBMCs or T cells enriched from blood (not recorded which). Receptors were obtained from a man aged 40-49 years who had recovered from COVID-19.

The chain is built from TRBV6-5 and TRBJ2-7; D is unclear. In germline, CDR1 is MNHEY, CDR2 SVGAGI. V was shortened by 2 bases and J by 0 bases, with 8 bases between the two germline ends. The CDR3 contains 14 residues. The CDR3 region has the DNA TGTGCCAGCAGTTACGTGGAGAGCTCCTACGAGCAGTACTTC. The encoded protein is CASSYVESSYEQYF.

The CDR3 loop is CASSLAAVAGETQYF. CDR3 DNA: TGTGCCAGCAGCTTAGCGGCGGTCGCCGGGGAGACCCAGTACTTC. V is TRBV7-9 and J is TRBJ2-5; D remains ambiguous. Germline V lookup: CDR1 SEHNR, CDR2 FQNEAQ (reference sequence). The CDR3 has 15 residues. V was pared by 0 bases and J by 5 bases, with 13 bases between.

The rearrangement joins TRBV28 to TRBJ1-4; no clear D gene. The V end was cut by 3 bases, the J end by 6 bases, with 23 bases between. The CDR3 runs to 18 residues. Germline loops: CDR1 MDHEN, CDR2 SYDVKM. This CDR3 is CASSLEERAAEDDEKLFF. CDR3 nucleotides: TGTGCCAGCAGTTTGGAAGAAAGAGCGGCAGAAGACGATGAAAAACTGTTTTTT.

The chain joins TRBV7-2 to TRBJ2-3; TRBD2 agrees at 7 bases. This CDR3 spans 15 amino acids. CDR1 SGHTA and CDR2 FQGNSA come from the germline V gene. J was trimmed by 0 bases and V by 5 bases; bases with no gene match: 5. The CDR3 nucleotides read TGTGCCAGCAGCCCCGGGACTATTAGCACAGATACGCAGTATTTT. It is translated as CASSPGTISTDTQYF.

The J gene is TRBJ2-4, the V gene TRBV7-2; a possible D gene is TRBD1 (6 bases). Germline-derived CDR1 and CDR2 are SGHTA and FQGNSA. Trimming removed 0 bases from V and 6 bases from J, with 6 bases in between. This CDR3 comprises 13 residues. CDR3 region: CASSLAGGNIQYF. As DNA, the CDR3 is TGTGCCAGCAGCTTAGCAGGGGGAAACATTCAGTACTTC.

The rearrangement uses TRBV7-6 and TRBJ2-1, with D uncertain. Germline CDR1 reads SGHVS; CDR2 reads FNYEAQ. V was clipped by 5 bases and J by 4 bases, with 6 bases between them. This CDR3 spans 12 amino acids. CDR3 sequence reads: CASSRWYNEQFF. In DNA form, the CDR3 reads TGTGCCAGCAGCCGGTGGTACAATGAGCAGTTCTTC.

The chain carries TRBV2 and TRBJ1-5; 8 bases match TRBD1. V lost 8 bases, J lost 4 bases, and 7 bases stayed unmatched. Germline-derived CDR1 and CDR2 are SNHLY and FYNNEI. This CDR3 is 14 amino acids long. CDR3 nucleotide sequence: TGTGCCAGCCGTGGACAGGGTGTAAATCAGCCCCAGCATTTT. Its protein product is CASRGQGVNQPQHF.